This is a list of T cell receptor beta chains from one sample in a study of blood T cells in healthy people across ages. TCRdb recomputed calls from the 5' RACE reads with MiXCR, one row per CDR3 protein. The sample records around 1.5 million distinct CDR3 sequences, roughly 59% being singletons. Sequenced material: blood. These receptors originate from a man aged 18 to 29 in good health. CDR3s include the opening cysteine and the closing phenylalanine or tryptophan.

J gene | V gene | CDR3 protein
TRBJ2-5 | TRBV7-2 | CASSSYGDRKETQYF
TRBJ1-1 | TRBV13 | CASSLTGGEAFF
TRBJ2-7 | TRBV4-2 | CASSQEMAGEEAQYF
TRBJ1-6 | TRBV10-3 | CAISEAVAGSYNSPLHF
NA | TRBV6-2/TRBV6-3 | CASSYAIEQYF
TRBJ1-5 | TRBV28 | CASSSGGGRQPQHF
TRBJ1-3 | TRBV7-2 | CASSVPKSGDTIYF
TRBJ1-2 | TRBV4-3 | CASSPSTGGSYGYTF
TRBJ2-3 | TRBV20-1 | CSAAGTGDTDTQYF
TRBJ2-1 | TRBV25-1 | CASSELGEQFF
TRBJ2-2 | TRBV25-1 | CASSTGYTNTGELFF
TRBJ1-6 | TRBV4-1 | CASSQESGDPNSPLHF
TRBJ2-7 | TRBV6-1 | CASSGPKIGTQYF
TRBJ2-2 | TRBV4-1 | CASSPTFRGRNTGELFF
TRBJ2-1 | TRBV5-1 | CASISGAGDNEQFF
TRBJ2-1 | TRBV20-1 | CSAKDATINNEQFF
TRBJ2-1 | TRBV5-6 | CACGQGGNEQFF
TRBJ2-3 | TRBV5-1 | CASSLAGTGAADTQYF
TRBJ1-6 | TRBV5-5 | CASSLLGTSYSPLHF
TRBJ2-3 | TRBV12-3/TRBV12-4 | CASSGSTPPGTDTQYF
TRBJ2-1 | TRBV12-3/TRBV12-4 | CASSTLARLAGWTYNEQFF
TRBJ2-5 | TRBV10-3 | CAIPHSGPGETQYF
TRBJ2-3 | TRBV4-2 | CASSQGFSSKDTQYF
NA | TRBV27 | CASSLGTGGREQYF
TRBJ2-6 | TRBV10-3 | CAISEGAYGANVLTF
TRBJ2-7 | TRBV12-3/TRBV12-4 | CASSFSGPDEQYF
NA | TRBV4-2 | CASSQDFREETQYF
TRBJ1-1 | TRBV7-6 | CASSFSPPGSNTEAFF
TRBJ1-2 | TRBV5-1 | CASSFRGEVNYGYTF
TRBJ2-6 | TRBV13 | CASSLGLDLQGPSGANVLTF
TRBJ2-3 | TRBV20-1 | CSALKRTGLAEQYF
TRBJ2-4 | TRBV28 | CASGGAYIQYF
TRBJ1-5 | TRBV10-3 | CAIMVGGPRNQPQHF
TRBJ2-3 | TRBV29-1 | CSVEAGAVTDTQYF
TRBJ2-3 | TRBV13 | CASSHRGTRTGTQYF
TRBJ1-2 | TRBV4-3 | CASSPRQGSGIGYTF
TRBJ2-5 | TRBV3-1 | CASSQRVEETQYF
TRBJ1-6 | TRBV13 | CASSGGTGLRGTLHF
TRBJ2-5 | TRBV12-5 | CAGGSHIQETQYF
TRBJ2-7 | TRBV6-5 | CASSSPGQGHYEQYF
NA | TRBV10-3 | CAIRLTGTYEQYF
TRBJ1-1 | TRBV7-9 | CASTSHRDPTEAFF
TRBJ2-1 | TRBV29-1 | CSVVRDSGARSSYNEQFF
TRBJ2-1 | TRBV12-3/TRBV12-4 | CASSPRLGQNEQFF
TRBJ2-7 | TRBV25-1 | CASSETRGPYNEQYF
TRBJ2-1 | TRBV4-3 | CASSQELTGRNEQFF
TRBJ2-3 | TRBV29-1 | CSVEKGRGRVDTQYF
TRBJ1-1 | TRBV27 | CASSAGGTEAFF
TRBJ1-1 | TRBV20-1 | CSATTDRGEAFF
TRBJ2-7 | TRBV7-2 | CASSPARNNEQYF
TRBJ2-1 | TRBV27 | CASRSGTYTYNEQFF
TRBJ2-7 | TRBV4-1 | CASSPFGGGYEQYF
TRBJ2-3 | TRBV2 | CASSESGTSTDTQYF
TRBJ2-7 | TRBV6-1 | CASSGGPGLSYEQYF